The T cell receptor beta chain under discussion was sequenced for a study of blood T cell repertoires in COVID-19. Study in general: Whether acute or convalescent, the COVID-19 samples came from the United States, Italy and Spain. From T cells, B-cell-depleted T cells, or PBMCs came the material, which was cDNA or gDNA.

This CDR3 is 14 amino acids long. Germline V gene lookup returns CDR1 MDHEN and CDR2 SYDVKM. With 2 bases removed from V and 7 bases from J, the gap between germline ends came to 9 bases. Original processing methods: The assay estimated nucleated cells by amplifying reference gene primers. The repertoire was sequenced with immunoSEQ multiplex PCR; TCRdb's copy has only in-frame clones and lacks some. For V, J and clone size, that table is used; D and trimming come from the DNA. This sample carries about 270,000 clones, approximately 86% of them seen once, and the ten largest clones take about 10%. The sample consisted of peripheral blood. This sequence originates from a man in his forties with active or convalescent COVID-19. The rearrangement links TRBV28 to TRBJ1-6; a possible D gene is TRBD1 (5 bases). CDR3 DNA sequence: TGTGCCAGCAGTTTACTGACAGTGAATTCACCCCTCCACTTT. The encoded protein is CASSLLTVNSPLHF.